Listed below are T cell receptor beta chains from one sample, sequenced in a study of blood T cell repertoires in COVID-19. TCRdb keeps only in-frame clones here, not all; method: immunoSEQ multiplex PCR. This sample has approximately 280,000 clones, with 85% found just once. The material sequenced was PBMCs or T cells enriched from blood (not recorded which). These receptors came from a woman between 45 and 65 years old who had recovered from COVID-19. CDR3s include the opening cysteine and the closing phenylalanine or tryptophan. D genes are given only for firm matches. Where a row states a size, it is once, few, many or the class of an expanded clone; other rows omit it.

d_gene	v_gene	abundance	j_gene	CDR3aa	CDR3nt
-	TRBV30	-	TRBJ2-7	CAWRAGNWDEQYF	TGTGCCTGGAGAGCAGGGAATTGGGACGAGCAGTACTTC
-	TRBV19	-	TRBJ2-7	CASSIGSTYEQYF	TGTGCCAGTAGTATAGGGTCTACCTACGAGCAGTACTTC
TRBD1	TRBV28	-	TRBJ1-2	CASNTGTGIYGYTF	TGTGCCAGTAACACCGGGACAGGGATCTATGGCTACACCTTC
-	TRBV14	-	TRBJ2-7	CASRADSYEQYF	TGTGCCAGCAGGGCGGACTCCTACGAGCAGTACTTC
TRBD1	TRBV10-1	-	TRBJ1-1	CASSRGQGAGAFF	TGCGCCAGCAGCCGGGGACAGGGGGCTGGGGCTTTCTTT
-	TRBV5-1	-	TRBJ1-4	CASSLVARGPNEKLFF	TGCGCCAGCAGCTTGGTTGCCCGAGGCCCTAACGAAAAACTGTTTTTT
-	TRBV28	-	TRBJ2-7	CASSNRAYPYEQYF	TGTGCCAGCAGTAACAGGGCTTACCCCTACGAGCAGTACTTC
TRBD2	TRBV7-2	-	TRBJ2-1	CASKRRGDSSYNEQFF	TGTGCCAGCAAAAGGCGGGGGGATAGCTCCTACAATGAGCAGTTCTTC
-	TRBV12-3/TRBV12-4	-	TRBJ1-1	CASGHLNTEAFF	TGTGCCAGCGGTCACTTGAACACTGAAGCTTTCTTT
-	TRBV15	-	TRBJ1-5	CATSRDRGSSEPQHF	TGTGCCACCAGCAGAGATCGGGGGTCATCCGAGCCCCAGCATTTT
TRBD2	TRBV9	few	TRBJ2-1	CASSGGSGVYNEQFF	TGTGCCAGCAGCGGAGGTAGCGGGGTTTACAATGAGCAGTTCTTC